The 22 T cell receptor beta chains below come from one sample, sequenced in a study of T cells in Graves' hyperthyroidism and ophthalmopathy (dated by TCRdb to the late 2010s). Library construction relied on multiplex PCR. Sequencing was carried out with an Illumina HiSeq 2000. The TCR beta CDR3 regions were amplified from the RNA transcripts. A first-round RT-PCR of the TCR CDR3 used the HTBI primer set with the Qiagen OneStep RT-PCR kit. TCRdb trimmed the raw reads at Q25, called clones with MiXCR and kept productive beta chains. CDR3 protein sequences are deduplicated, and each keeps its most common genes and DNA. For this sample the table gives around 760,000 distinct CDR3 sequences, of which roughly a third were detected only once. Around 32% of the sample rests with the top ten. The sample consisted of blood. The receptors were gathered from a woman aged 40 to 49 with Graves' hyperthyroidism.

This clonotype was picked up a small number of times. A read error may explain this, as a much larger clone is one base away. The chain uses TRBV28 and TRBJ1-2; 7 bases are shared with TRBD1. Trimming cost V 8 bases and J 6 bases; bases outside gene matches: 3. The germline V gene has CDR1 MDHEN and CDR2 SYDVKM. The CDR3 spans 11 residues. In nucleotides, the CDR3 is TGTGCCAGCCAGACAGGGAATGGCTACACCTTC. Its translation: CASQTGNGYTF.

This chain connects TRBV7-2 to TRBJ2-7; perhaps D is TRBD1 or TRBD2 (6 bases each). The length of the CDR3 is 14 residues. Germline assignment: CDR1 SGHTA and CDR2 FQGNSA. V shed 5 bases and J shed 7 bases, with 18 bases lying between them. The CDR3 bases are TGTGCCAGCAGCGACGCCACCGGGGGCAATGAGCAGTACTTC. Protein: CASSDATGGNEQYF.

The J gene is TRBJ1-1, the V gene TRBV6-6, with 12 bases matching TRBD1. The V segment lost 0 bases and the J segment 6 bases; nucleotides outside the gene matches: 5. This CDR3 has 16 residues. Germline-derived CDR1 and CDR2 are MNHNY and SVGAGI (reference sequence). The DNA of the CDR3 is TGTGCCAGCAGTTACTCACCGGGACAGGGGGCTGCTGAAGCTTTCTTT. It translates to CASSYSPGQGAAEAFF.

This clonotype was recorded at least ten times. The chain couples TRBV7-9 to TRBJ1-2; a possible D gene is TRBD1 (6 bases). The CDR3 is 15 amino acids. Germline V gene sequence: CDR1 SEHNR, CDR2 FQNEAQ (reference sequence). V dropped 1 base and J dropped 4 bases, with 13 bases sitting between them. CDR3 bases: TGTGCCAGCAGCTTAGGACAGGCCCCTGGCTATGGCTACACCTTC. This translates into CASSLGQAPGYGYTF.

This clonotype was picked up many times. The chain links TRBV10-1 to TRBJ2-5, with 7 bases identical to TRBD1. The junction had 16 bases not matched to a gene; V was cut back by 0 bases and J by 3 bases. The germline V gene has CDR1 WNHNN and CDR2 SYGVQD (reference sequence). The CDR3 length is 19 residues. CDR3 sequence reads: CASSESTLPQGIIEETQYF. The CDR3, as DNA: TGCGCCAGCAGTGAGTCTACCCTCCCACAGGGGATTATCGAAGAGACCCAGTACTTC.

The genes are TRBV5-5 and TRBJ1-6; D gene ambiguous. CDR3 size: 15 residues. CDR1 and CDR2 from the germline V gene are SGHKS and YYEKEE (reference sequence). V was trimmed by 5 bases and J by 6 bases, leaving 15 bases between them. As DNA, the CDR3 is TGTGCCAGCAGTTTAAGAGGGTTTGGTAATTCACCCCTCCACTTT. This gives the protein CASSLRGFGNSPLHF. The variable domain in full, completed from reference TRBV5-5 and TRBJ1-6, reads DAGVTQSPTHLIKTRGQQVTLRCSPISGHKSVSWYQQVLGQGPQFIFQYYEKEERGRGNFPDRFSARQFPNYSSELNVNALLLGDSALYLCASSLRGFGNSPLHFGNGTRLTVT.

This clonotype was counted many times. This chain joins TRBV7-9 and TRBJ1-2, with D tentatively TRBD1 (5 bases). V was trimmed by 5 bases and J by 1 base, leaving 14 bases between them. Germline lookup yields CDR1 SEHNR and CDR2 FQNEAQ (reference sequence). The CDR3 runs 15 residues. Written as DNA, the CDR3 is TGTGCCAGCAGCCTAAATGGGGGAAGTAACTATGGCTACACCTTC. Amino acid sequence: CASSLNGGSNYGYTF. The full variable domain, completed using reference TRBV7-9 and TRBJ1-2, is DTGVSQNPRHKITKRGQNVTFRCDPISEHNRLYWYRQTLGQGPEFLTYFQNEAQLEKSRLLSDRFSAERPKGSFSTLEIQRTEQGDSAMYLCASSLNGGSNYGYTFGSGTRLTVV.

This chain joins TRBV7-2 and TRBJ1-6; D uncertain. The germline V gene encodes CDR1 SGHTA and CDR2 FQGNSA. With 6 bases removed from V and 13 bases from J, the gap between germline ends came to 22 bases. The CDR3 is 15 amino acids. For the CDR3, the DNA is TGTGCCAGCAGTGCCGGGTGGGGTAGCAATCAGCCCCTCCACTTT. Its protein is CASSAGWGSNQPLHF.

This clonotype came up a few times. V gene TRBV20-1 combines with J gene TRBJ2-7, with TRBD2 identical over 12 bases. V shed 0 bases and J 4 bases; nucleotides not matched to a gene: 10. The CDR3 covers 17 residues. Germline CDR1 and CDR2: DFQATT and SNEGSKA (reference sequence). The CDR3 nucleotides read TGCAGTGCTAGAGATTCTCGGACTAGCGGGAAGGATTACGAGCAGTACTTC. Translating it yields CSARDSRTSGKDYEQYF.

The rearrangement uses TRBV6-2 or TRBV6-3 and TRBJ2-5; 9 nucleotides match TRBD2. Trimming took 0 bases from V and 3 from J; bases not matched to a gene: 8. The CDR3 consists of 17 residues. Germline loops: CDR1 MNHEY, CDR2 SVGEGT. As DNA, the CDR3 is TGTGCCAGCAGTTACTCGAGTTCTAGCGGGAATAAAGAGACCCAGTACTTC. Its translation: CASSYSSSSGNKETQYF.

The sample holds a few counts of this clonotype. This chain uses TRBV9 with TRBJ1-4, with TRBD1 identical over 8 bases. V dropped 0 bases and J dropped 8; count of bases not matched to a gene: 6. The CDR3 runs 15 residues. Germline-derived CDR1 and CDR2 are SGDLS and YYNGEE. This CDR3 reads CASSVGTGLGEKLFF. In DNA, the CDR3 is TGTGCCAGCAGCGTAGGGACAGGGCTCGGCGAAAAACTGTTTTTT.

This clonotype showed up just a few times. J is TRBJ1-1 and V is TRBV7-2; tentative D call: TRBD1 (6 bases). In germline, CDR1 is SGHTA, CDR2 FQGNSA. This CDR3 region has 14 residues. Trimming removed 6 bases from V and 0 bases from J, with 11 bases in between. In nucleotides, the CDR3 is TGTGCCAGCAGACCGGGACACCTGAACACTGAAGCTTTCTTT. Amino acids: CASRPGHLNTEAFF.

This clonotype was counted ten times or more. The chain has TRBV10-3 and TRBJ1-1; possibly TRBD1 for D (5 bases). The CDR3 has 15 amino acids. The V gene lost 7 bases and the J gene lost 4 bases, with 19 bases spanning the gap. Germline assignment: CDR1 ENHRY and CDR2 SYGVKD. The CDR3 region is CAITGGTGGVTEAFF. The CDR3 nucleotides are TGTGCCATCACGGGCGGAACGGGAGGGGTCACTGAAGCTTTCTTT.

This chain uses TRBV20-1 with TRBJ1-2, with 7 bases identical to TRBD1. With V trimmed by 5 bases and J by 0 bases, 12 bases remained unmatched. The CDR3 length is 16 residues. Germline CDR1 is DFQATT and CDR2 is SNEGSKA (reference sequence). CDR3 residues: CSAGRDRRESNYGYTF. The DNA of the CDR3 is TGCAGTGCTGGCCGGGACAGAAGAGAATCTAACTATGGCTACACCTTC.

The chain recombines TRBV5-1 with TRBJ2-2; D possibly uses TRBD1 or TRBD2 (6 bases each). Germline V gene lookup returns CDR1 SGHRS and CDR2 YFSETQ. CDR3 length: 14 amino acids. Trimming shortened V by 4 bases and J by 6 bases, and 13 bases separated the two germline ends. The CDR3 region is CASSQVEGAGELFF. The CDR3 DNA is TGCGCCAGCAGCCAAGTGGAGGGGGCCGGGGAGCTGTTTTTT.

The rearrangement uses TRBV7-6 and TRBJ2-6; unclear D gene. The CDR3 runs to 15 residues. V lost 0 bases and J 4 bases, leaving 7 bases between the germline ends. Looked up from germline, CDR1 is SGHVS and CDR2 is FNYEAQ. This chain's CDR3 is CASSLAFKGANVLTF. The DNA of the CDR3 is TGTGCCAGCAGCTTAGCGTTTAAAGGGGCCAACGTCCTGACTTTC.

Remarks on this clonotype: A much larger clone is a single base away; this may be a read error. This rearrangement joins TRBV9 to TRBJ1-6, with D tentatively TRBD1 (5 bases). Trimming removed 3 bases from V and 18 bases from J, with 19 bases in between. This CDR3 contains 13 residues. Germline lookup yields CDR1 SGDLS and CDR2 YYNGEE. The chain's CDR3 is CASSALQGSAPHF. CDR3 DNA sequence: TGTGCCAGCAGCGCCCTCCAGGGCTCTGCCCCCCACTTT.

This clonotype was seen only a few times. This chain's CDR3 is CASSPPGDTPGELFF. CDR3 in DNA: TGTGCCAGCTCACCACCAGGTGACACCCCCGGGGAGCTGTTTTTT. This sequence joins TRBV18 and TRBJ2-2; no reliable D call. The CDR3 has 15 residues. Germline V gene lookup returns CDR1 KGHSH and CDR2 LQKENI. V lost 0 bases to trimming and J lost 6 bases, with 11 bases between them.

This chain connects TRBV7-9 to TRBJ2-7; 10 nucleotides line up with TRBD2. The junction had 11 bases not matched to a gene; V was cut back by 8 bases and J by 7 bases. CDR3 size: 14 residues. Germline values: CDR1 SEHNR, CDR2 FQNEAQ (reference sequence). CDR3 nucleotides: TGTGCCAGCGCCAGAGCGGGAGGGCAGCAAGAGCAGTACTTC. Translation: CASARAGGQQEQYF.

The CDR3 DNA sequence: TGTGCCAGCTCACCAAGTCGCGGGCAGGGAGGCTCACCCCTCCACTTT. As protein: CASSPSRGQGGSPLHF. This rearrangement joins TRBV7-9 to TRBJ1-6; D may be TRBD1 (5 bases). The ends were cut back, 8 bases at V and 10 bases at J, with 24 bases in the middle. The CDR3 is made up of 16 amino acids. CDR1 and CDR2 from the germline V gene are SEHNR and FQNEAQ (reference sequence).

The chain links TRBV29-1 to TRBJ2-5; D perhaps matches TRBD1 (6 bases). This CDR3 has 10 amino acids. Germline assignment: CDR1 SQVTM and CDR2 ANQGSEA. V lost 6 bases, J lost 6 bases, and 8 bases lay in between. CDR3 sequence: CSVQGKTQYF. CDR3 in DNA: TGCAGCGTCCAGGGGAAGACCCAGTACTTC. Full variable domain (outside the CDR3, taken from reference TRBV29-1 and TRBJ2-5): SAVISQKPSRDICQRGTSLTIQCQVDSQVTMMFWYRQQPGQSLTLIATANQGSEATYESGFVIDKFPISRPNLTFSTLTVSNMSPEDSSIYLCSVQGKTQYFGPGTRLLVL.

This clonotype was detected ten times or more. The V call is TRBV24-1, the J call TRBJ2-7; D is ambiguous. Germline V gives CDR1 KGHDR, CDR2 SFDVKD. The CDR3 consists of 16 residues. Deletions cut 2 bases from V and 0 bases from J, with 13 bases between. The CDR3 DNA reads TGTGCCACCAGTGATTCCTCCGACGGATTCTCCTACGAGCAGTACTTC. It translates to CATSDSSDGFSYEQYF.